This T cell receptor (beta chain) was sequenced during a study of shared clonotypes between healthy human individuals. Here immunoSEQ multiplex PCR was the method, and the copy in TCRdb shows in-frame clones only, minus some. The repertoire has some 2.3 million clones, more than 85% of them found once; the top ten carry about 0.39%. V lost 5 bases and J 6 bases, leaving 13 bases between the germline ends. The germline V gene has CDR1 MNHNY and CDR2 SVGAGI (reference sequence). This CDR3 is 13 amino acids long. The receptor was isolated from a young man in good health. Some clones in this sample may be carry-over from other donors' samples. Input material: naive CD4+ T cells from PBMCs. Subset reported: CD45RA+ positively selected. The V gene is TRBV6-6, the J gene TRBJ1-2, with no clear D. The CDR3: CASSQGRVHGYTF. The CDR3 DNA is TGTGCCAGCAGTCAAGGGCGGGTCCATGGCTACACCTTC.